This T cell receptor beta chain emerged from a study of T cell clusters in autoimmune cytopenias. Multiplex touch-down PCR amplified TRB using TRB-A and TRB-B pools in one tube. TCRdb reprocessed the multiplex PCR reads and keeps a single row for each CDR3 protein, giving no DNA. Across approximately 9,400 distinct CDR3 sequences, the top ten clones capture roughly a tenth of the sample. The CDR3 loop spans 16 amino acids. The germline V gene has CDR1 LNHDA and CDR2 SQIVND (reference sequence). TRB was amplified from about 250 ng of peripheral blood genomic DNA per sample. What was sequenced was peripheral blood. The sequence derives from a human donor with an autoimmune cytopenia or autoimmune hepatitis (not recorded which). The chain is built from TRBV19 and TRBJ2-7; TCRdb picks TRBD1, but there is no DNA to check that call. CDR3: CASSPRQGGSSYEQYF.